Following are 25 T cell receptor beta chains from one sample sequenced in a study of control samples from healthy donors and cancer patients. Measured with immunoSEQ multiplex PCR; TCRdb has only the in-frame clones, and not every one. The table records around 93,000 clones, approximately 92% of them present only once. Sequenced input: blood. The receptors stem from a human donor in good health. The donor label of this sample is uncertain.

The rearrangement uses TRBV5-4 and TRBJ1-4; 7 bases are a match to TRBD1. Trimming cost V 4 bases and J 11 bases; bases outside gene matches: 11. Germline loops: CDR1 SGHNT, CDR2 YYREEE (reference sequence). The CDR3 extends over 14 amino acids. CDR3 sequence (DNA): TGTGCCAGCAGCACCGAATTAACAGGGGCCAAACTGTTTTTT. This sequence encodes CASSTELTGAKLFF.

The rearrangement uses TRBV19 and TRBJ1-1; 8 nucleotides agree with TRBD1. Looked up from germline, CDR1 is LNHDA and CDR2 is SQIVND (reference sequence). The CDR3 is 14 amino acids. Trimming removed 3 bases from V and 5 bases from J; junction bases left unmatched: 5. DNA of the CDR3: TGTGCCAGTAGTATGGACAGGGACGGGACTGAAGCTTTCTTT. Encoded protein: CASSMDRDGTEAFF.

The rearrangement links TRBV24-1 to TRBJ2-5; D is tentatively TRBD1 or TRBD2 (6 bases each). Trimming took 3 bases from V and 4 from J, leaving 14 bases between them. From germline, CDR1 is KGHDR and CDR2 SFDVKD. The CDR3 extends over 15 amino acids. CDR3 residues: CATSDQQGGGETQYF. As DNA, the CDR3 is TGTGCCACCAGTGATCAACAGGGAGGAGGAGAGACCCAGTACTTC.

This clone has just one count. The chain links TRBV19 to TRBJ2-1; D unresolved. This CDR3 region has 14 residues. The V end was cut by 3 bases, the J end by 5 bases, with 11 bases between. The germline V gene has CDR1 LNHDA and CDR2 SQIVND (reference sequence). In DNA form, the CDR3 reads TGTGCCAGTAGTATGTCGTGGCACAACAATGAGCAGTTCTTC. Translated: CASSMSWHNNEQFF. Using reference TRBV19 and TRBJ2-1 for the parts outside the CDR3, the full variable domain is DGGITQSPKYLFRKEGQNVTLSCEQNLNHDAMYWYRQDPGQGLRLIYYSQIVNDFQKGDIAEGYSVSREKKESFPLTVTSAQKNPTAFYLCASSMSWHNNEQFFGPGTRLTVL.

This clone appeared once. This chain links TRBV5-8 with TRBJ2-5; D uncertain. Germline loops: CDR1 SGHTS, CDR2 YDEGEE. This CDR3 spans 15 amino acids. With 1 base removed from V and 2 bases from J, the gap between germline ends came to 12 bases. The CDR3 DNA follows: TGTGCCAGCAGCTTGACCGGGTCCCCGCAAGAGACCCAGTACTTC. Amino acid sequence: CASSLTGSPQETQYF. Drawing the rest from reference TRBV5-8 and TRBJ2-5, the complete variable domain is EAGVTQSPTHLIKTRGQQATLRCSPISGHTSVYWYQQALGLGLQFLLWYDEGEERNRGNFPPRFSGRQFPNYSSELNVNALELEDSALYLCASSLTGSPQETQYFGPGTRLLVL.

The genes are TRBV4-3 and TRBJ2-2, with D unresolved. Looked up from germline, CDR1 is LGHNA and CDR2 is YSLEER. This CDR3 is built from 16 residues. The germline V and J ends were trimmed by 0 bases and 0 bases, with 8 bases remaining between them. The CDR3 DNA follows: TGCGCCAGCAGCCAAGATTCAAGGGCGAACACCGGGGAGCTGTTTTTT. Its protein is CASSQDSRANTGELFF.

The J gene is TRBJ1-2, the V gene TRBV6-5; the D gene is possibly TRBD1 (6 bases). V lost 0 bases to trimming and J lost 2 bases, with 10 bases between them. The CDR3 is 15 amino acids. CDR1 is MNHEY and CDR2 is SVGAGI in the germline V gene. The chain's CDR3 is CASSYSTGLNYGYTF. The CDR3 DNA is TGTGCCAGCAGTTACTCGACAGGATTGAACTATGGCTACACCTTC.

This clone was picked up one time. The CDR3: CASSEEAGSHEQYF. The CDR3 DNA sequence: TGTGCCAGCAGTGAAGAGGCAGGGAGCCACGAGCAGTACTTC. The chain is built from TRBV2 and TRBJ2-7; possibly TRBD1 or TRBD2 for D (5 bases each). The germline gives CDR1 SNHLY, CDR2 FYNNEI. The V end lost 1 base, the J end lost 5 bases, and 12 bases lay between the germline ends. CDR3 length: 14 residues.

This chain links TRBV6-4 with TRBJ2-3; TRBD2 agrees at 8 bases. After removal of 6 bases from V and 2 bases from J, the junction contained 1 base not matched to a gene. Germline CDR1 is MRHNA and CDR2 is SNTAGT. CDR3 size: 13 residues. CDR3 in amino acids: CASSGGATDTQYF. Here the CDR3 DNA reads TGTGCCAGCAGCGGGGGGGCCACAGATACGCAGTATTTT.

In DNA form, the CDR3 reads TGTGCCAGCACGACAGGGGCGCCTGAAAAACTGTTTTTT. Amino acids: CASTTGAPEKLFF. The rearrangement uses TRBV2 and TRBJ1-4, with 8 bases matching TRBD1. The CDR3 is 13 amino acids. With V trimmed by 7 bases and J by 7 bases, 5 bases remained unmatched. Germline CDR1 reads SNHLY; CDR2 reads FYNNEI.

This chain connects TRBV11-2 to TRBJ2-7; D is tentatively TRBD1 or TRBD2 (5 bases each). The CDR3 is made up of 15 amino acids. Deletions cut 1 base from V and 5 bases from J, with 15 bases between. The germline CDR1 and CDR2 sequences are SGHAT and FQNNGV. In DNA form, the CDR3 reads TGTGCCAGCAGCTTAGGGAGTTGGGGGAACGACGAGCAGTACTTC. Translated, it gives CASSLGSWGNDEQYF.

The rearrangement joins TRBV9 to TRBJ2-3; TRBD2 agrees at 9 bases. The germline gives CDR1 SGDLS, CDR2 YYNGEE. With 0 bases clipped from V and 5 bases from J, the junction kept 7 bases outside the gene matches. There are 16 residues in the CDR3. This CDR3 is CASSVGGGGALDTQYF. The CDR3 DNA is TGTGCCAGCAGCGTAGGTGGCGGGGGGGCCTTAGATACGCAGTATTTT.

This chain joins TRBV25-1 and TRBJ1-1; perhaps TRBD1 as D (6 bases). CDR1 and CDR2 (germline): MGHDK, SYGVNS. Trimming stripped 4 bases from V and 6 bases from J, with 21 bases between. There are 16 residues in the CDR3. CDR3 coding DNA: TGTGCCAGCAGTGGACTTCCCGGGACATCTAGCCCTGAAGCTTTCTTT. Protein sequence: CASSGLPGTSSPEAFF.

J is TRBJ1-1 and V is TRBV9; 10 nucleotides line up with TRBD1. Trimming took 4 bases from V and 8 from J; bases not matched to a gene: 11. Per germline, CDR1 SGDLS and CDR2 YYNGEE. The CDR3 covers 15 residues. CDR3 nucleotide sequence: TGTGCCAGCAGCCTCCACGGACAGGGGGGGACGGAAGCTTTCTTT. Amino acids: CASSLHGQGGTEAFF.

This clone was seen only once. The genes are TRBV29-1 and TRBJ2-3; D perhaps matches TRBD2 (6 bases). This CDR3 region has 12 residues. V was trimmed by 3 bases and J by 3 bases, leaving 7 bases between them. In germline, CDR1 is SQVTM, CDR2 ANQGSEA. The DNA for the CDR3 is TGCAGCGTTGAGGAGGGGACAGATACGCAGTATTTT. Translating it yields CSVEEGTDTQYF.

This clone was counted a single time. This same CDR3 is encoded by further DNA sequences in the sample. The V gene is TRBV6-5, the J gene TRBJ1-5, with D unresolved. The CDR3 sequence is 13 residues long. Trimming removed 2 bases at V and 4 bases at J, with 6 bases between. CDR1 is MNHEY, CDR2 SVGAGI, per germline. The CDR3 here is CASSYGGNQPQHF. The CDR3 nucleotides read TGTGCCAGCAGTTACGGCGGGAATCAGCCCCAGCATTTT.

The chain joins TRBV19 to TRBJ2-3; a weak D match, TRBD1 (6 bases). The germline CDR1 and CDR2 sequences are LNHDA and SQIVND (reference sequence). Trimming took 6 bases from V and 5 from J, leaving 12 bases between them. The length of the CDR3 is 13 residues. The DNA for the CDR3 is TGTGCCAGTAGCTCGGACAGCCGAGATACGCAGTATTTT. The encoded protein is CASSSDSRDTQYF.

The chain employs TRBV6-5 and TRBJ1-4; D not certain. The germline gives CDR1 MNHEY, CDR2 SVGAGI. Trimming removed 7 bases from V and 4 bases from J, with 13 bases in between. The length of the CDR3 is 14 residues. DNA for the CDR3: TGTGCCAGCACCAAGACGGGGAATAATGAAAAACTGTTTTTT. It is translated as CASTKTGNNEKLFF.

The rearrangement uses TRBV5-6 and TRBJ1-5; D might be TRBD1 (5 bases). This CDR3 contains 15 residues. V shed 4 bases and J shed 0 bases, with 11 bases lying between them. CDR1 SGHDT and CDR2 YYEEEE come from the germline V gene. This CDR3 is CASSRGPFSNQPQHF. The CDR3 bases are TGTGCCAGCAGCCGGGGACCGTTTAGCAATCAGCCCCAGCATTTT.

The CDR3 loop reads CASSMFVNTEAFF. The CDR3 nucleotides are TGTGCCAGTAGTATGTTCGTGAACACTGAAGCTTTCTTT. The V gene is TRBV19, the J gene TRBJ1-1; D gene ambiguous. V shed 3 bases and J shed 0 bases, with 5 bases lying between them. The germline gives CDR1 LNHDA, CDR2 SQIVND (reference sequence). The CDR3 is made up of 13 amino acids.

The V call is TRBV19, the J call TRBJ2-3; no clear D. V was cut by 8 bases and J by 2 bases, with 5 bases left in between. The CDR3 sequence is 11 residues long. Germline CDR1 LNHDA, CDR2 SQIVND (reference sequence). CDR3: CASSFTDTQYF. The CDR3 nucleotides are TGTGCCAGTTCCTTCACAGATACGCAGTATTTT.

The CDR3 protein is CASSLGGSEAFF. CDR3 bases: TGTGCCAGCAGCTTAGGTGGGAGCGAAGCTTTCTTT. The chain uses TRBV7-8 and TRBJ1-1; D gene uncertain. The ends were cut back, 1 base at V and 8 bases at J, with 8 bases in the middle. Germline V gives CDR1 SGHVS, CDR2 FQNEAQ. This CDR3 is 12 amino acids long.

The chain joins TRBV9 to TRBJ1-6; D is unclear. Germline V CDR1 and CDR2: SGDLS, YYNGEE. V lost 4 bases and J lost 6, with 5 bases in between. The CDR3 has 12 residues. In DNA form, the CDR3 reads TGTGCCAGCAGCCCCAGTAATTCACCCCTCCACTTT. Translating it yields CASSPSNSPLHF.

This CDR3 is CASSWVGNQPQHF. The CDR3 DNA sequence: TGTGCCAGCAGTTGGGTGGGCAATCAGCCCCAGCATTTT. This chain uses TRBV28 with TRBJ1-5, with no clear D. The CDR3 contains 13 residues. Trimming removed 4 bases at V and 2 bases at J, with 6 bases between. The germline V gene encodes CDR1 MDHEN and CDR2 SYDVKM.

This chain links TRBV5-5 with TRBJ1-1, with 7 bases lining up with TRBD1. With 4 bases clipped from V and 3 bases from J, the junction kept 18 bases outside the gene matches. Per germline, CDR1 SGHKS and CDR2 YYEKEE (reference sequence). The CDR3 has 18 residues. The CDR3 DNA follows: TGTGCCAGCAGCCCCACCTCCGGGACAGTGAACAAGGACACTGAAGCTTTCTTT. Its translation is CASSPTSGTVNKDTEAFF.